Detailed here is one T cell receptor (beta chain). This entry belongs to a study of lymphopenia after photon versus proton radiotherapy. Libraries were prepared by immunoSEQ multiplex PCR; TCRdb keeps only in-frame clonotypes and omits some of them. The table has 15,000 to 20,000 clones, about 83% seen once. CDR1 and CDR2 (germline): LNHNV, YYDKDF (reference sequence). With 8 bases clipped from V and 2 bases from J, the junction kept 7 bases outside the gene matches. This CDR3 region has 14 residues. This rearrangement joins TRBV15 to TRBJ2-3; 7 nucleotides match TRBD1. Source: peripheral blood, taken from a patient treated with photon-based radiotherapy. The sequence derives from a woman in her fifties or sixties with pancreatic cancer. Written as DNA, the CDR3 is TGTGCCACCGCCCGGGACAGAGACACAGATACGCAGTATTTT. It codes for CATARDRDTDTQYF.